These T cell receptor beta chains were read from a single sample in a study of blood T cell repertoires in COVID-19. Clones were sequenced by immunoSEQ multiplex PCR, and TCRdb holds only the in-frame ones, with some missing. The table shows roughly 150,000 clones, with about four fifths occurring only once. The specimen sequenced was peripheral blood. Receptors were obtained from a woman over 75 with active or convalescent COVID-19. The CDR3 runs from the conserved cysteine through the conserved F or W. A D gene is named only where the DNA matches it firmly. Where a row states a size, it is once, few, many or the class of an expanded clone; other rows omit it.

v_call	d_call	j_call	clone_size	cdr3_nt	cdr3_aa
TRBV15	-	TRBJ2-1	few	TGTGCCACCAGCATATGGGAGGCGGACAATGAGCAGTTCTTC	CATSIWEADNEQFF
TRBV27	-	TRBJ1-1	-	TGTGCCAGCAGTTTGAATCTACAGGGAGTAGCTTTCTTT	CASSLNLQGVAFF
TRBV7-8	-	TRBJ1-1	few	TGTGCCAGCAGCATAATTAACACTGAAGCTTTCTTT	CASSIINTEAFF
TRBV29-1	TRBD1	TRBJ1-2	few	TGCAGCGTTGAAGGAGACAGGGGGCCTTACTATGGCTACACCTTC	CSVEGDRGPYYGYTF
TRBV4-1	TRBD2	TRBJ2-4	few	TGCGCCAGCAGCCAAGCACTAGCGGGAGGACCCAAAAACATTCAGTACTTC	CASSQALAGGPKNIQYF
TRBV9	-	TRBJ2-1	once	TGTGCCAGCAGCGTAGCCCCGACAGCCTACAATGAGCAGTTCTTC	CASSVAPTAYNEQFF
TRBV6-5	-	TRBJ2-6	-	TGTGCCAGCAGCCCCTTGGCCTCTGGGGCCAACGTCCTGACTTTC	CASSPLASGANVLTF
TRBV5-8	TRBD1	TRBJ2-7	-	TGTGCCAGCAGCTCTAGGACAGGGGTCTACGAGCAGTACTTC	CASSSRTGVYEQYF
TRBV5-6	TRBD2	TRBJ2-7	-	TGTGCCAGCAGCTTTAGGGGAGGGTGGTCCTACGAGCAGTACTTC	CASSFRGGWSYEQYF
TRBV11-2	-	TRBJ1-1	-	TGTGCCAGCAGCTTAGGGGCAGGCCCGAACACTGAAGCTTTCTTT	CASSLGAGPNTEAFF
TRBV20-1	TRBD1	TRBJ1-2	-	TGCAGTGCTAGTAACAGGGGCGAGAACTATGGCTACACCTTC	CSASNRGENYGYTF
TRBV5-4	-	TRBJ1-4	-	TGTGCCAGCAGCTTAACCGGGGTTAGCGAAAAACTGTTTTTT	CASSLTGVSEKLFF
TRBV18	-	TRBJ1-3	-	TGTGCCAGCTCACCGTCCAGGGATCGTGGAAACACCATATATTTT	CASSPSRDRGNTIYF
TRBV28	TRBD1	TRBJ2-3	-	TGTGCCAGCAGTTTTGACAGGGGGAGCACAGATACGCAGTATTTT	CASSFDRGSTDTQYF
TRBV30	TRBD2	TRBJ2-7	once	TGTGCCTGGGCCATAGCGGGATACTCCTACGAGCAGTACTTC	CAWAIAGYSYEQYF
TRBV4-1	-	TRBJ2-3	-	TGCGCCAGCAGCCTAACGGAGTGGAATACGCAGTATTTT	CASSLTEWNTQYF
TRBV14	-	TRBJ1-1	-	TGTGCCAGCAGCCCCCCCTTCACTGAAGCTTTCTTT	CASSPPFTEAFF
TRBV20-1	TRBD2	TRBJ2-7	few	TGCAGTGCTAGTGTCCCTAGCGGGACCTACGAGCAGTACTTC	CSASVPSGTYEQYF
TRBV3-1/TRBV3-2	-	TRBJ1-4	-	TGTGCCAGCAGCCAAGCCCGAGGAGGGGCCAAACTGTTTTTT	CASSQARGGAKLFF
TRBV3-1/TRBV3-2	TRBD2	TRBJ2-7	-	TGTGCCAGCAGCCCGCCTACTAGCGGGATGTACTACGAGCAGTACTTC	CASSPPTSGMYYEQYF
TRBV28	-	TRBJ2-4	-	TGTGCCAGCAGTTTAGTTCGTGGGGCTTCGGCCAAAAACATTCAGTACTTC	CASSLVRGASAKNIQYF
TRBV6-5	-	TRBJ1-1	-	TGTGCCACGGCGGGGGGTTTTGAAGCTTTCTTT	CATAGGFEAFF
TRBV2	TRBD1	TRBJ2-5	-	TGTGCCAGCACCCTGCTAGGGACAGGACAAGAGACCCAGTACTTC	CASTLLGTGQETQYF
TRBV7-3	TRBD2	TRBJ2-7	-	TGTGCCAGCAGCTTAGACGCGGGAGGAGGCGAGCAGTACTTC	CASSLDAGGGEQYF
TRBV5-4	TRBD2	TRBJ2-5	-	TGTGCCAGCAGCCCGGCGGGTAGCGGGGCGTACCAAGAGACCCAGTACTTC	CASSPAGSGAYQETQYF
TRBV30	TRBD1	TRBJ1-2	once	TGTGCCTCCAGTAACAGGGGATATGGCTACACCTTC	CASSNRGYGYTF
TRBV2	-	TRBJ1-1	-	TGTGCCAGCTCAGGGGCAGTGAACACTGAAGCTTTCTTT	CASSGAVNTEAFF
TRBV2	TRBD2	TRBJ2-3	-	TGTGCCAGCCGGTTGGGGGGGTCGCGGGAGTCAGATACGCAGTATTTT	CASRLGGSRESDTQYF
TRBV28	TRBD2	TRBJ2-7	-	TGTGCCAGCGGACACTTGGGTGGGCTAGCGGGAGGTTCATCCTACGAGCAGTACTTC	CASGHLGGLAGGSSYEQYF
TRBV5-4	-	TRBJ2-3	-	TGTGCCAGCAGCTTGAAGCAAACCACAGATACGCAGTATTTT	CASSLKQTTDTQYF
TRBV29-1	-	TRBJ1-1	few	TGCAGCGTCAACGGGGACATGAACACTGAAGCTTTCTTT	CSVNGDMNTEAFF
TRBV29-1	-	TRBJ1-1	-	TGCAGCGTTGATACGGGGGGAGTGAACACTGAAGCTTTCTTT	CSVDTGGVNTEAFF
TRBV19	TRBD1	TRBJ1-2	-	TGTGCCAGTAGTATAGTCGGAGACAGGGGGAGCGTCAGCCACTATGGCTACACCTTC	CASSIVGDRGSVSHYGYTF
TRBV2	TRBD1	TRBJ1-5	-	TGTGCCAGCAGAGGGGGCGGGACAGAGGGTGGTCCCCAGCATTTT	CASRGGGTEGGPQHF
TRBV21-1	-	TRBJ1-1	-	TGTGCCAGCTCCCCGAAGGGGGAGATGCGGGCCCACACTGAAGCTTTCTTT	CASSPKGEMRAHTEAFF
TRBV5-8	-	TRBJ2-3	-	TGTGCCAGCAGCTTGACCGGGGGGCGGGGAGATACGCAGTATTTT	CASSLTGGRGDTQYF
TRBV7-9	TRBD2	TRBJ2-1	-	TGTGCCAGCAGCCCCTTGCGGGAGGCCCGCAATGAGCAGTTCTTC	CASSPLREARNEQFF
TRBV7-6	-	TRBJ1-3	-	TGTGCCAGCAGCCGGGGGGGCGGCCGCTCTGGAAACACCATATATTTT	CASSRGGGRSGNTIYF
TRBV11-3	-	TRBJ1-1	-	TGTGCCAGCAGCTTAGATGGTCGGCAGGGGCGAACTGAAGCTTTCTTT	CASSLDGRQGRTEAFF
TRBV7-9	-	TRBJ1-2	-	TGTGCCAGCAGCGTCGGACAGCTGGATGGATTTGGCTACACCTTC	CASSVGQLDGFGYTF
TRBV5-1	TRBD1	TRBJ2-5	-	TGCGCCAGCAGCTTGGTATCAGGGGGCCAAGAGACCCAGTACTTC	CASSLVSGGQETQYF
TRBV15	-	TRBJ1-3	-	TGTGCCACCAGCAGAGATAGCGGAGCTGGAAACACCATATATTTT	CATSRDSGAGNTIYF
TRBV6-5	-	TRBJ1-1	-	TGTGCCAGCAGCGAGTCAGGGACTGAAGCTTTCTTT	CASSESGTEAFF
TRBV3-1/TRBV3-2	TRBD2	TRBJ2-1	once	TGTGCCAGCAACCATCCTAGCGGGAGCTTGAATGAGCAGTTCTTC	CASNHPSGSLNEQFF
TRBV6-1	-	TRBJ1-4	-	TGTGCCAGCAGTGAAGGGCAGGCGAATGAAAAACTGTTTTTT	CASSEGQANEKLFF
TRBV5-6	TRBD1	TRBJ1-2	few	TGTGCCAGCAGCCGCGGGACAGCTCCCACCTTC	CASSRGTAPTF
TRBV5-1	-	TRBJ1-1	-	TGCGCCAGCAGCTTGACAGGACTGAACACTGAAGCTTTCTTT	CASSLTGLNTEAFF
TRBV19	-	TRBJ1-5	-	TGTGCCAGCGGGGTCACGGGTGGCCCATCGCCCCAGCATTTT	CASGVTGGPSPQHF
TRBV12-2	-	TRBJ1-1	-	TGTGCAAGTCGCTTCCGGCTAGTATTCGGGGACAGGGGATCCTTGAACACTGAAGCTTTCTTT	CASRFRLVFGDRGSLNTEAFF
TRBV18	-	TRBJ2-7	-	TGTGCCAGCTCACCCCGGGACTCCTCCTTAGGGCAGTACTTC	CASSPRDSSLGQYF
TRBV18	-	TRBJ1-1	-	TGTGCCAGCTCACTAGCCGAGGTCTCTGAAGCTTTCTTT	CASSLAEVSEAFF
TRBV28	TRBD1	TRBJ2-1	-	TGTGCCAGCAGCGCCAGACAGGGCTACGGGGTCCATGAGCAGTTCTTC	CASSARQGYGVHEQFF
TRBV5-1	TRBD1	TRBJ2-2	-	TGCGCCAGCAGCTTAACGACAGGGGCGAGCGGGGAGCTGTTTTTT	CASSLTTGASGELFF
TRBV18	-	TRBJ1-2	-	TGTGCCAGCTCACCACAAATCCAGGACAGCTATGGCTACACCTTC	CASSPQIQDSYGYTF
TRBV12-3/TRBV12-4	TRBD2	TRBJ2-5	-	TGTGCCAGCAGCAGACTAGCCCAGGAGACCCAGTACTTC	CASSRLAQETQYF
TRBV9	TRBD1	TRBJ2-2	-	TGTGCCAGCAGCGCACGGGACAGGGTCACCGGGGAGCTGTTTTTT	CASSARDRVTGELFF
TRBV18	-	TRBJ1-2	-	TGTGCCAGCTCTAGGTACAGGGATGACCATGGCTACACCTTC	CASSRYRDDHGYTF
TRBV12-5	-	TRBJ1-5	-	TGTGCTAGTGGTTTGTCAGGGGATTATAGCAATCAGCCCCAGCATTTT	CASGLSGDYSNQPQHF
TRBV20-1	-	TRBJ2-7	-	TGCAGTGCTAGTGACAAATTCCGGGACAACTCCTACGAGCAGTACTTC	CSASDKFRDNSYEQYF